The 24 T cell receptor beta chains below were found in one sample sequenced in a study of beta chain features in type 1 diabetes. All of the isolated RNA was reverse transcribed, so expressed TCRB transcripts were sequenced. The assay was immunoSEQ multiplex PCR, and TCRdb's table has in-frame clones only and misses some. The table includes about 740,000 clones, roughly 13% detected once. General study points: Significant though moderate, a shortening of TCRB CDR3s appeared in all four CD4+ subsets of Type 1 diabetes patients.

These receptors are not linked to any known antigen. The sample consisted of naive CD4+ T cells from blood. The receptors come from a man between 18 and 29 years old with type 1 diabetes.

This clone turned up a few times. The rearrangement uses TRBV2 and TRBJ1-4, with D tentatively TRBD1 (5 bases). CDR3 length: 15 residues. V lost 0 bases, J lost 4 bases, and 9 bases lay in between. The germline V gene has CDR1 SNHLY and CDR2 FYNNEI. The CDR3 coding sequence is TGTGCCAGCAGTGAAGCCACGGGACTTAATGAAAAACTGTTTTTT. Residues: CASSEATGLNEKLFF.

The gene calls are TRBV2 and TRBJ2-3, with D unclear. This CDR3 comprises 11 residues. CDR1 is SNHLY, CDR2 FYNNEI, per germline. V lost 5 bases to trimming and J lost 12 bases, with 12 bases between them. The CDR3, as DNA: TGTGCCAGCAGTAACGGCACTCCTCAGTATTTT. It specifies CASSNGTPQYF.

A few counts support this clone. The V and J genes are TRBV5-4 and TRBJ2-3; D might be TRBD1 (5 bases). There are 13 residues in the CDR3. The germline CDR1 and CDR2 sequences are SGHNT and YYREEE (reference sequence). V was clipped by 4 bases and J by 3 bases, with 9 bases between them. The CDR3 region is CASSPDSTDTQYF. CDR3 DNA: TGTGCCAGCAGCCCCGACAGTACAGATACGCAGTATTTT.

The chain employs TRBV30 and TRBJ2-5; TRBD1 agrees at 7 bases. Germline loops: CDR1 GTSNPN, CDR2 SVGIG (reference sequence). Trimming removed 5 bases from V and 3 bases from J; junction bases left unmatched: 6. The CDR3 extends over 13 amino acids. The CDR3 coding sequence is TGTGCCTGGGGGACAGACTCTAAAGAGACCCAGTACTTC. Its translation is CAWGTDSKETQYF.

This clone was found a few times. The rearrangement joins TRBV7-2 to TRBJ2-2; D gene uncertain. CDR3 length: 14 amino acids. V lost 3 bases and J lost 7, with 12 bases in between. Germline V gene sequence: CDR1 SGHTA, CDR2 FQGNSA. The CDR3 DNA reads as TGTGCCAGCAGCTTCGGACCAGCCGGCGGGGAGCTGTTTTTT. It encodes CASSFGPAGGELFF.

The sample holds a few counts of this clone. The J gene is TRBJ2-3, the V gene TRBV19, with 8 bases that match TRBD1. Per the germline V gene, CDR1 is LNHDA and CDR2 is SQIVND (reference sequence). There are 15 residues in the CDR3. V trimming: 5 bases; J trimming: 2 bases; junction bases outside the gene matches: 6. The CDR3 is CASSLGTGLTDTQYF. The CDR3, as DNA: TGTGCCAGTAGTCTTGGGACAGGACTCACAGATACGCAGTATTTT.

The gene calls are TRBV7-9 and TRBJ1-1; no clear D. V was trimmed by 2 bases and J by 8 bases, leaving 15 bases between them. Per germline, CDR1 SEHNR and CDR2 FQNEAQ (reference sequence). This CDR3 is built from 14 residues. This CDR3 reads CASSLKSSGAEAFF. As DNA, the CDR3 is TGTGCCAGCAGCTTAAAATCGTCGGGCGCAGAAGCTTTCTTT.

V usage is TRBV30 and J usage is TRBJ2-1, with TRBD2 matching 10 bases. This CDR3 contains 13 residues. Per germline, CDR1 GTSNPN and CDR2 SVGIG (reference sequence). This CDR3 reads CARTSGVLDEQFF. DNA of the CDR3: TGTGCTCGAACTAGCGGGGTGCTCGATGAGCAGTTCTTC.

The CDR3 DNA reads as TGTGCCAGCAGTACCCGGCCAGCAGATACGCAGTATTTT. Amino acids: CASSTRPADTQYF. The genes are TRBV6-6 and TRBJ2-3; no clear D. Trimming pared 5 bases from V and 4 bases from J, leaving 10 bases between. This CDR3 has 13 residues. Germline V gene lookup returns CDR1 MNHNY and CDR2 SVGAGI (reference sequence).

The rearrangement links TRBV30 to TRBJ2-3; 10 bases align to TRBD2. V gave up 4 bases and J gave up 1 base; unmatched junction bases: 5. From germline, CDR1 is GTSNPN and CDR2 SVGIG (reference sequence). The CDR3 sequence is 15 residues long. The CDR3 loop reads CAWMPGTSGTDTQYF. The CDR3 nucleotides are TGTGCCTGGATGCCCGGGACTAGCGGCACAGATACGCAGTATTTT.

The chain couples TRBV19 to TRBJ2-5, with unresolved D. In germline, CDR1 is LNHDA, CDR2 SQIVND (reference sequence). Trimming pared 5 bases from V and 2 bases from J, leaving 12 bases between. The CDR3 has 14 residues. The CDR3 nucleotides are TGTGCCAGTAGTCTGTCCGGGCCGCAAGAGACCCAGTACTTC. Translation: CASSLSGPQETQYF. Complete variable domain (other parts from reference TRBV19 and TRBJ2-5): DGGITQSPKYLFRKEGQNVTLSCEQNLNHDAMYWYRQDPGQGLRLIYYSQIVNDFQKGDIAEGYSVSREKKESFPLTVTSAQKNPTAFYLCASSLSGPQETQYFGPGTRLLVL.

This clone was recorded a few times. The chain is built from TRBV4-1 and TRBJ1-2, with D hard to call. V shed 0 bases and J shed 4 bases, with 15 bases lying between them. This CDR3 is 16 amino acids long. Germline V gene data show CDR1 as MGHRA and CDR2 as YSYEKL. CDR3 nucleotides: TGCGCCAGCAGCCAAGATCCGGGCGGCGCGGGCTATGGCTACACCTTC. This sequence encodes CASSQDPGGAGYGYTF.

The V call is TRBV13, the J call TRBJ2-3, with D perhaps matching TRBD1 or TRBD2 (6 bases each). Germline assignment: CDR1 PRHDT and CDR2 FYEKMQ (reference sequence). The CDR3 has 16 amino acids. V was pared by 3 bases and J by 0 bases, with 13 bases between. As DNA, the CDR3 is TGTGCCAGCAGCTTGGGGGGCTTCTTGAGCACAGATACGCAGTATTTT. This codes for CASSLGGFLSTDTQYF.

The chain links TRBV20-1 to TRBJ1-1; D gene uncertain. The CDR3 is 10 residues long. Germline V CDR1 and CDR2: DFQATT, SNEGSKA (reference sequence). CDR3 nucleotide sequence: TGCCGGACGGGGAACACTGAAGCTTTCTTT. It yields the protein CRTGNTEAFF.

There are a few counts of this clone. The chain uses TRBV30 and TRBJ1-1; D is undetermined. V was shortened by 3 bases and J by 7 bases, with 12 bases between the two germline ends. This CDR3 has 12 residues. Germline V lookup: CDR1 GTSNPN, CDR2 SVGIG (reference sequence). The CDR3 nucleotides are TGTGCCTGGAGAAAAACGTCCCTTGAAGCTTTCTTT. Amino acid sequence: CAWRKTSLEAFF.

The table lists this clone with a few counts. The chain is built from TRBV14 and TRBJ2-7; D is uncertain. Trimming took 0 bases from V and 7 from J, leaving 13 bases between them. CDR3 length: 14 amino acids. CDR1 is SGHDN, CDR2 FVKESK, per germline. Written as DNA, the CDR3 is TGTGCCAGCAGCCAAGAGTATTGGTCGGTGGAGCAGTACTTC. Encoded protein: CASSQEYWSVEQYF. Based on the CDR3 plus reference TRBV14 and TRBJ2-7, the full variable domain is EAGVTQFPSHSVIEKGQTVTLRCDPISGHDNLYWYRRVMGKEIKFLLHFVKESKQDESGMPNNRFLAERTGGTYSTLKVQPAELEDSGVYFCASSQEYWSVEQYFGPGTRLTVT.

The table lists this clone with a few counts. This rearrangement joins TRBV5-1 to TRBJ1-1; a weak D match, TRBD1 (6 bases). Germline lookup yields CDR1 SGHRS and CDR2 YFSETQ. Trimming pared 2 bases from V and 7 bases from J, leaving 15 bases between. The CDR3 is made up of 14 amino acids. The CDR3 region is CASSFNRVDREAFF. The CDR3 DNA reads TGCGCCAGCAGCTTCAACAGGGTCGACCGTGAAGCTTTCTTT. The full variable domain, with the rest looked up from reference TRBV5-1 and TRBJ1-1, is KAGVTQTPRYLIKTRGQQVTLSCSPISGHRSVSWYQQTPGQGLQFLFEYFSETQRNKGNFPGRFSGRQFSNSRSEMNVSTLELGDSALYLCASSFNRVDREAFFGQGTRLTVV.

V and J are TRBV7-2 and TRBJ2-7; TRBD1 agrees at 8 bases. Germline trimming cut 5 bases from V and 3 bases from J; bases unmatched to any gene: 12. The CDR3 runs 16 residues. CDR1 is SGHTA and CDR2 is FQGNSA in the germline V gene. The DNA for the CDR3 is TGTGCCAGCAGCCGAGGGTGGGGGACAGGCCACTACGAGCAGTACTTC. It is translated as CASSRGWGTGHYEQYF.

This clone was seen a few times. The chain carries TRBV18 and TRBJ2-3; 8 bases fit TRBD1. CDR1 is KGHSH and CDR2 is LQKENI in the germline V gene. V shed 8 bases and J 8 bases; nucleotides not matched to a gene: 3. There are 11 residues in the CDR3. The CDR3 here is CASQGASTQYF. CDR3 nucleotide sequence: TGTGCCAGCCAGGGGGCGAGTACGCAGTATTTT.

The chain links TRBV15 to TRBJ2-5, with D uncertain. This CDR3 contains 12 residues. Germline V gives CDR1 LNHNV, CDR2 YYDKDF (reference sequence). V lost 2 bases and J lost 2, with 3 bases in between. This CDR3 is CATSRLQETQYF. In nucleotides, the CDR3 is TGTGCCACCAGCAGACTGCAAGAGACCCAGTACTTC.

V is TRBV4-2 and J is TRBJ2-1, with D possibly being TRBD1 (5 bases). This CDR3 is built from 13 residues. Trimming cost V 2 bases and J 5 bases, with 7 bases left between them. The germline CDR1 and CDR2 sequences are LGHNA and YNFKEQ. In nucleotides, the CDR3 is TGTGCCAGCAGCCAAACAGGTAACAATGAGCAGTTCTTC. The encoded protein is CASSQTGNNEQFF.

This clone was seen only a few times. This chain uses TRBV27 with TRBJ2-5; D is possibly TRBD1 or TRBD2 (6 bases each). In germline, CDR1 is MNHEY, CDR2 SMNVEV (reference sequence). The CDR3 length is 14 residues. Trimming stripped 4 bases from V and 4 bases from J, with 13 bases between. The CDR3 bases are TGTGCCAGCAGTTATGGGGGGCTGGGAGAGACCCAGTACTTC. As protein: CASSYGGLGETQYF.

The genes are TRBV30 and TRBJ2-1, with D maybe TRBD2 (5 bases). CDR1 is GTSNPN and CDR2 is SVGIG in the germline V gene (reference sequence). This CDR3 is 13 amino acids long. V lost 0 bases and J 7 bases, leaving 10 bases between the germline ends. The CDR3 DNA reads TGTGCCTGGAGTGTACATCCGGGGAATGAGCAGTTCTTC. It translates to CAWSVHPGNEQFF. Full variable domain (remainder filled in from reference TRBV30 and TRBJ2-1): SQTIHQWPATLVQPVGSPLSLECTVEGTSNPNLYWYRQAAGRGLQLLFYSVGIGQISSEVPQNLSASRPQDRQFILSSKKLLLSDSGFYLCAWSVHPGNEQFFGPGTRLTVL.

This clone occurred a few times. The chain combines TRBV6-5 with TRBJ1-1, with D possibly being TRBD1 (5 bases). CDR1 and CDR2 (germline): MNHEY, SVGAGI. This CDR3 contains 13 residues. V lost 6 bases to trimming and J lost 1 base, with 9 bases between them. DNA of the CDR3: TGTGCCAGCAGACAAACAGGGAACACTGAAGCTTTCTTT. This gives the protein CASRQTGNTEAFF.